This T cell receptor (beta chain) appears in the sequencing data of a study of T cell changes during pregnancy in multiple sclerosis. Libraries were prepared by immunoSEQ multiplex PCR; TCRdb keeps only in-frame clonotypes and omits some of them. The sample shows about 80,000 clones, 90% to 95% of them seen only once. This CDR3 comprises 16 residues. V lost 0 bases, J lost 4 bases, and 16 bases lay in between. CDR1 and CDR2 (germline): SQVTM, ANQGSEA. The origin of this receptor is a female donor in good health, enrolled as a control in a pregnancy study. The chain is built from TRBV29-1 and TRBJ1-3; weak D call: TRBD1 (6 bases). Specimen: peripheral blood, collected after pregnancy. In DNA form, the CDR3 reads TGCAGCGTTGAAGATCGAGCGGGGGGCACAGGAAACACCATATATTTT. This sequence encodes CSVEDRAGGTGNTIYF.